The 22 T cell receptor beta chains listed next were all sequenced from one sample in a study of blood T cells in healthy people across ages. Using a J-beta primer mix together with a sample-barcoded 5' primer, a second PCR was run for roughly 6 to 11 cycles. TCRdb reanalysed the 5' RACE reads using MiXCR and keeps one entry per CDR3 protein. In the table there are about 1.1 million distinct CDR3 sequences, 35% to 45% of which are singletons. The material sequenced was blood. The receptors here all came from a man aged 18 to 29 in good health.

The chain's CDR3 is CASSGGRTGNEKLFF. The CDR3 DNA reads TGTGCCAGCAGCGGGGGACGGACCGGGAATGAAAAACTGTTTTTT. V gene TRBV9 combines with J gene TRBJ1-4, with D perhaps TRBD1 (5 bases). The CDR3 totals 15 residues. Germline V gene data show CDR1 as SGDLS and CDR2 as YYNGEE. Trimming removed 3 bases from V and 5 bases from J, with 14 bases in between.

The V and J genes are TRBV9 and TRBJ1-2; tentatively, D is TRBD1 (5 bases). Germline V gene sequence: CDR1 SGDLS, CDR2 YYNGEE. This CDR3 is 13 amino acids long. V lost 6 bases to trimming and J lost 4 bases, with 13 bases between them. DNA for the CDR3: TGTGCCAGCAACCGGGACGGACCCTATGGCTACACCTTC. It translates to CASNRDGPYGYTF.

The gene calls are TRBV6-6 and TRBJ2-5, with 9 bases aligning to TRBD1. The assigned J gene may be wrong: the sequence end matches TRBJ2-7 better. Germline CDR1 reads MNHNY; CDR2 reads SVGAGI (reference sequence). The CDR3 loop spans 15 amino acids. The CDR3 spells CASGRTGVVPYEQYF. CDR3 sequence (DNA): TGTGCCAGCGGAAGGACAGGGGTGGTACCCTACGAGCAGTACTTC.

This chain links TRBV4-1 with TRBJ2-5; TRBD2 aligns across 12 bases. The CDR3 contains 18 residues. The V and J ends lost 0 bases and 2 bases, in that order; junction bases with no gene match: 7. The germline V gene has CDR1 MGHRA and CDR2 YSYEKL. CDR3 nucleotide sequence: TGCGCCAGCAGCCAAGATCGGACTAGCGGGAAATTACAAGAGACCCAGTACTTC. This gives the protein CASSQDRTSGKLQETQYF.

About this clonotype: A much larger clone lies one base from this, so it may be a read error. The chain employs TRBV10-3 and TRBJ2-4; D is unresolved. This CDR3 contains 13 residues. Between the trimmed V and J ends, which lost 7 bases and 15 bases, there was a span of 22 bases. Per germline, CDR1 ENHRY and CDR2 SYGVKD. The CDR3 is CAINYSDGYERYF. Here the CDR3 DNA reads TGTGCCATCAACTATTCGGACGGTTACGAGCGGTACTTC.

The chain carries TRBV7-8 and TRBJ2-3; 9 bases line up with TRBD1. The length of the CDR3 is 17 residues. CDR1 and CDR2 from the germline V gene are SGHVS and FQNEAQ. The junction had 12 bases not matched to a gene; V was cut back by 5 bases and J by 3 bases. CDR3 sequence (DNA): TGTGCCAGCAGCCACAACTTCGGGACAGGGCAAACAGATACGCAGTATTTT. It specifies CASSHNFGTGQTDTQYF.

A few counts support this clonotype. The gene calls are TRBV7-9 and TRBJ1-1, with unresolved D. V gave up 3 bases and J gave up 6 bases, with 14 bases separating them. The germline V gene encodes CDR1 SEHNR and CDR2 FQNEAQ (reference sequence). This CDR3 contains 14 residues. Here the CDR3 reads CASSLTRSNSEAFF. Here the CDR3 DNA reads TGTGCCAGCAGCTTGACCCGCTCTAACTCTGAAGCTTTCTTT.

The rearrangement joins TRBV20-1 to TRBJ1-1; 7 bases match TRBD1. The germline gives CDR1 DFQATT, CDR2 SNEGSKA (reference sequence). The CDR3 is 13 amino acids. The J segment lost 1 base and the V segment lost 6 bases, leaving 5 bases of the junction unmatched. The CDR3 spells CSASTGSNTEAFF. The CDR3 DNA reads TGCAGTGCCTCGACAGGGTCGAACACTGAAGCTTTCTTT.

V gene TRBV11-2 combines with J gene TRBJ1-1, with TRBD1 matching over 7 bases. The CDR3 contains 15 residues. Germline CDR1 SGHAT, CDR2 FQNNGV. Germline trimming cut 6 bases from V and 8 bases from J; bases unmatched to any gene: 15. The CDR3 here is CASSPDGQATGEAFF. DNA for the CDR3: TGTGCCAGCAGTCCTGACGGACAGGCCACGGGAGAAGCTTTCTTT. Based on the CDR3 plus reference TRBV11-2 and TRBJ1-1, the full variable domain is EAGVAQSPRYKIIEKRQSVAFWCNPISGHATLYWYQQILGQGPKLLIQFQNNGVVDDSQLPKDRFSAERLKGVDSTLKIQPAKLEDSAVYLCASSPDGQATGEAFFGQGTRLTVV.

This clonotype was recorded at least ten times. The V call is TRBV12-3 or TRBV12-4, the J call TRBJ1-2; 10 bases match TRBD1. The length of the CDR3 is 15 residues. V shed 5 bases and J 0 bases; nucleotides not matched to a gene: 3. Here the CDR3 reads CASSPGTGANYGYTF. The CDR3 DNA sequence: TGTGCCAGCAGTCCGGGGACAGGGGCTAACTATGGCTACACCTTC.

The CDR3 protein is CASSPGFNTGELFF. CDR3 sequence (DNA): TGTGCCAGCAGTCCGGGGTTCAACACCGGGGAGCTGTTTTTT. The rearrangement joins TRBV12-3 or TRBV12-4 to TRBJ2-2; tentatively, D is TRBD2 (5 bases). The CDR3 is 14 amino acids. The germline V and J ends were trimmed by 5 bases and 2 bases, with 9 bases remaining between them.

The CDR3 protein is CASSQGAQDNYGYTF. The CDR3 nucleotides are TGTGCCAGCAGCCAAGGAGCCCAGGACAACTATGGCTACACCTTC. This chain links TRBV3-1 with TRBJ1-2; D remains unclear. This CDR3 is built from 15 residues. The germline V gene encodes CDR1 LGHDT and CDR2 YNNKEL (reference sequence). Trimming stripped 1 base from V and 2 bases from J, with 11 bases between.

The rearrangement uses TRBV5-6 and TRBJ2-7, with a weak D call TRBD2 (5 bases). Trimming pared 4 bases from V and 0 bases from J, leaving 14 bases between. There are 15 residues in the CDR3. The germline CDR1 and CDR2 sequences are SGHDT and YYEEEE. As DNA, the CDR3 is TGTGCCAGCAGCCCCCCGGGATCCGCCTCCTACGAGCAGTACTTC. Protein: CASSPPGSASYEQYF.

This clonotype has ten or more counts. The rearrangement uses TRBV11-2 and TRBJ2-3; D gene unclear. The V end was cut by 5 bases, the J end by 8 bases, with 11 bases between. CDR3 length: 12 amino acids. CDR1 and CDR2 (germline): SGHAT, FQNNGV. The CDR3 region has the DNA TGTGCCAGCAGCCCTCACGGCCCTACGCAGTATTTT. Encoded protein: CASSPHGPTQYF.

CDR3 nucleotide sequence: TGTGCCAGTAGTGGGGATACAGGGTTCGCTGAAGCTTTCTTT. It specifies CASSGDTGFAEAFF. The chain combines TRBV19 with TRBJ1-1; possibly TRBD1 for D (6 bases). From germline, CDR1 is LNHDA and CDR2 SQIVND (reference sequence). Trimming shortened V by 5 bases and J by 6 bases, and 16 bases separated the two germline ends. The CDR3 is 14 amino acids.

J is TRBJ2-5 and V is TRBV7-9; 10 nucleotides align to TRBD2. This CDR3 is 17 amino acids long. Germline trimming cut 5 bases from V and 2 bases from J; bases unmatched to any gene: 11. The germline V gene has CDR1 SEHNR and CDR2 FQNEAQ (reference sequence). The CDR3 DNA sequence: TGTGCCAGCAGCGCTACCCTACTAGCGGGGTATCAAGAGACCCAGTACTTC. It translates to CASSATLLAGYQETQYF.

This clonotype came up a few times. The DNA of the CDR3 is TGTGCCAGCAGACGCACACCGACCACTGAAGCTTTCTTT. It codes for CASRRTPTTEAFF. This chain connects TRBV6-5 to TRBJ1-1; D is ambiguous. The CDR3 length is 13 residues. V was pared by 6 bases and J by 4 bases, with 12 bases between. Germline lookup yields CDR1 MNHEY and CDR2 SVGAGI.

This clonotype was recorded many times. This chain uses TRBV29-1 with TRBJ1-2, with a tentative D call TRBD1 (6 bases). The CDR3 loop spans 13 amino acids. V was trimmed by 7 bases and J by 4 bases, leaving 16 bases between them. In germline, CDR1 is SQVTM, CDR2 ANQGSEA. The CDR3 nucleotides are TGCAGCGCCCACCAGGGGATCGGCTATGGCTACACCTTC. Amino acids: CSAHQGIGYGYTF.

This clonotype has more than one count but fewer than ten. The chain uses TRBV5-5 and TRBJ2-1, with D possibly being TRBD2 (6 bases). CDR1 is SGHKS, CDR2 YYEKEE, per germline (reference sequence). The CDR3 totals 16 residues. V dropped 3 bases and J dropped 10 bases, with 23 bases sitting between them. The CDR3 here is CASSSYRGSGTEEQFF. As DNA, the CDR3 is TGTGCCAGCAGCTCCTACCGGGGGTCCGGGACTGAAGAGCAGTTCTTC.

The rearrangement uses TRBV20-1 and TRBJ1-2, with unresolved D. Trimming pared 4 bases from V and 8 bases from J, leaving 14 bases between. Germline assignment: CDR1 DFQATT and CDR2 SNEGSKA (reference sequence). The CDR3 is 12 residues long. CDR3 nucleotide sequence: TGCAGTGCTAAGGACGCCCAGGAGGGCTACACCTTC. It yields the protein CSAKDAQEGYTF.

Note on this clonotype: Germline and junction disagree at one end, which may indicate a read error. This chain's CDR3 is CASKGGDSLSTDTQCF. In nucleotides, the CDR3 is TGTGCCAGCAAGGGGGGGGACTCCTTAAGCACAGATACGCAGTGTTTT. The chain has TRBV9 and TRBJ2-3, with D maybe TRBD2 (7 bases). CDR1 is SGDLS and CDR2 is YYNGEE in the germline V gene. CDR3 length equals 16 residues.

This clonotype was observed a few times. This chain links TRBV15 with TRBJ1-1; D gene uncertain. V was cut by 0 bases and J by 0 bases, with 14 bases left in between. CDR1 is LNHNV, CDR2 YYDKDF, per germline (reference sequence). The CDR3 loop spans 17 amino acids. The CDR3 spells CATSRDNWADLNTEAFF. CDR3 coding DNA: TGTGCCACCAGCAGAGATAATTGGGCAGACCTGAACACTGAAGCTTTCTTT. The entire variable domain, with the rest obtained from reference TRBV15 and TRBJ1-1, is as follows: DAMVIQNPRYQVTQFGKPVTLSCSQTLNHNVMYWYQQKSSQAPKLLFHYYDKDFNNEADTPDNFQSRRPNTSFCFLDIRSPGLGDTAMYLCATSRDNWADLNTEAFFGQGTRLTVV.